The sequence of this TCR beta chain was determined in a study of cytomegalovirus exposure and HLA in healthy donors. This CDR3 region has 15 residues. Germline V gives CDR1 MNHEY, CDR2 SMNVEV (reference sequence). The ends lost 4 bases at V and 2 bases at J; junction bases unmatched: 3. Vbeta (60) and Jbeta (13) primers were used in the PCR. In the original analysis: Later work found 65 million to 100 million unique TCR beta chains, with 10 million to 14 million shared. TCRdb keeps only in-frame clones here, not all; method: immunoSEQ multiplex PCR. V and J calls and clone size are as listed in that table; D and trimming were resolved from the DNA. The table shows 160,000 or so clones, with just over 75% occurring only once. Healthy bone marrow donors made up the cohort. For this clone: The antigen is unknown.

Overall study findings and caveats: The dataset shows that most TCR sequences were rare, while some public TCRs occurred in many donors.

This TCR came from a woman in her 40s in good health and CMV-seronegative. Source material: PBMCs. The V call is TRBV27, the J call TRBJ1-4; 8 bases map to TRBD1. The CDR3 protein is CASSSQGATNEKLFF. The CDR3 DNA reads TGTGCCAGCAGTTCTCAGGGGGCCACTAATGAAAAACTGTTTTTT.